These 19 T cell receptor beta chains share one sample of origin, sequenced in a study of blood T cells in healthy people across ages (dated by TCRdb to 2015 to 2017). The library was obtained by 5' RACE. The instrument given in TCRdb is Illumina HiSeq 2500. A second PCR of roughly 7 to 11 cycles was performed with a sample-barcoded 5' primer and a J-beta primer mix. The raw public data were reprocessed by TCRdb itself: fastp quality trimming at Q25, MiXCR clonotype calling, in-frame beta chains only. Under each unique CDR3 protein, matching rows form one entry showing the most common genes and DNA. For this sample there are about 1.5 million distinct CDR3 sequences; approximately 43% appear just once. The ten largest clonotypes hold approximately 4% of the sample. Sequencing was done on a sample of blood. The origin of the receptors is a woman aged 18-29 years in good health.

The CDR3 DNA is TGTGCCAGCACTACTCCAGACGCCTACGAGCAGTACTTC. Amino acids: CASTTPDAYEQYF. The chain links TRBV25-1 to TRBJ2-4; D is ambiguous. The J call may be faulty, since TRBJ2-7 better matches the DNA end. CDR1 is MGHDK, CDR2 SYGVNS, per germline. This CDR3 comprises 13 residues.

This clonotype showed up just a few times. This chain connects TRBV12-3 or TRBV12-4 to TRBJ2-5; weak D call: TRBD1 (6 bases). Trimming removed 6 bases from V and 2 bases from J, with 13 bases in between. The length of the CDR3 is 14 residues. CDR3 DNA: TGTGCCAGCAGGGGTCAGCAGGGGCAAGAGACCCAGTACTTC. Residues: CASRGQQGQETQYF.

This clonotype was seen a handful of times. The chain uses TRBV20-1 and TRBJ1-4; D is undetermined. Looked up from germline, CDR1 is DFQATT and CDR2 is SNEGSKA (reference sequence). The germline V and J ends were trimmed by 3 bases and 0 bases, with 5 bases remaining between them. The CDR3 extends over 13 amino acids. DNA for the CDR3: TGCAGTGCTAGGCAGTCAACTAATGAAAAACTGTTTTTT. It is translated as CSARQSTNEKLFF.

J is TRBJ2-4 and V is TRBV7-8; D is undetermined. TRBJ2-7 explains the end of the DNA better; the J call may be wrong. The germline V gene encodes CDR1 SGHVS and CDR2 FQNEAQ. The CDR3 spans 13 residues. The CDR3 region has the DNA TGTGCCAGCAGCTTAGACAGTAAGACCGAGCAGTACTTC. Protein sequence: CASSLDSKTEQYF.

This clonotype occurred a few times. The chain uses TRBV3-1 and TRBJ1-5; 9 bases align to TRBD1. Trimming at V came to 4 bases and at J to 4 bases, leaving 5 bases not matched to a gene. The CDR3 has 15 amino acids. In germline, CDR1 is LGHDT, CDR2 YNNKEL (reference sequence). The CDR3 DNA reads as TGTGCCAGCAGCCGTGCCGGACAGGGGAATCAGCCCCAGCATTTT. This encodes CASSRAGQGNQPQHF.

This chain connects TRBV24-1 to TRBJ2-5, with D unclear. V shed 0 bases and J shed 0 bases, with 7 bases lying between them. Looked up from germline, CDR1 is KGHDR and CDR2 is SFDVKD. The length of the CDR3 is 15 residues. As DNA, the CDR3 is TGTGCCACCAGTGATTTGAGTCAGGACCAAGAGACCCAGTACTTC. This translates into CATSDLSQDQETQYF.

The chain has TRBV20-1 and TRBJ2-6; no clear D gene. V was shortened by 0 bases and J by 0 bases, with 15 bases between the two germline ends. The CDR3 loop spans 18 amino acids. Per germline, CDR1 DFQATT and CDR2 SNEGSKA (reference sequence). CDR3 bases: TGCAGTGCTAGAGATCCGAGACGGCCTTACTCTGGGGCCAACGTCCTGACTTTC. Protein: CSARDPRRPYSGANVLTF.

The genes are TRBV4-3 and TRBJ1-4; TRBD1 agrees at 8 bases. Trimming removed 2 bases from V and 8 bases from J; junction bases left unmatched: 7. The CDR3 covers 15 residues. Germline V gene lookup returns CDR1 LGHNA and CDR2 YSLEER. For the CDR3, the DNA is TGCGCCAGCAGCCAAAAGGACAGGGCTGGAGAAAAACTGTTTTTT. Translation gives CASSQKDRAGEKLFF.

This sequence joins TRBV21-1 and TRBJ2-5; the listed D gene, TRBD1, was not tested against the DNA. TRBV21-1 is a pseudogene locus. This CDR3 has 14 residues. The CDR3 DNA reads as TGTGCCAGCAGCAAACGGGACAGCTACGAGACCCAGTACTTC. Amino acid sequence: CASSKRDSYETQYF.

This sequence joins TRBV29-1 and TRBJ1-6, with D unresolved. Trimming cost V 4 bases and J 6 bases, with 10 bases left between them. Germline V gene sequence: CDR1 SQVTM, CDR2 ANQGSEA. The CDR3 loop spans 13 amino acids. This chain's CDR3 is CSVGNVANSPLHF. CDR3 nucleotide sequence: TGCAGCGTTGGAAACGTAGCTAATTCACCCCTCCACTTT. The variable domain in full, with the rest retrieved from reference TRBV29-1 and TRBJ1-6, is SAVISQKPSRDICQRGTSLTIQCQVDSQVTMMFWYRQQPGQSLTLIATANQGSEATYESGFVIDKFPISRPNLTFSTLTVSNMSPEDSSIYLCSVGNVANSPLHFGNGTRLTVT.

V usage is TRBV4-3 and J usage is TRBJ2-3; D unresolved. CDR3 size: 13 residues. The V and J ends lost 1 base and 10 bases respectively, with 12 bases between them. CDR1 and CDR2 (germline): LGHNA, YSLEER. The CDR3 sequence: CASSQGKRRAQYF. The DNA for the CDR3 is TGCGCCAGCAGCCAAGGTAAGAGACGCGCGCAGTATTTT.

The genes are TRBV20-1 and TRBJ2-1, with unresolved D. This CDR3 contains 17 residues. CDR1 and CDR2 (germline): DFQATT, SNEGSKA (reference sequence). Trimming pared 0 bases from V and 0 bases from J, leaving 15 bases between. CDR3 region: CSARDGIAESSYNEQFF. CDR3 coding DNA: TGCAGTGCTAGAGATGGGATAGCTGAGAGCTCCTACAATGAGCAGTTCTTC.

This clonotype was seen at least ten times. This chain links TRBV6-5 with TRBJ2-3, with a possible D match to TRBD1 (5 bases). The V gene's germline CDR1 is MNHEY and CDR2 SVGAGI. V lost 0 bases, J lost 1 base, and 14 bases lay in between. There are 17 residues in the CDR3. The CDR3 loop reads CASSYSPPVRGTDTQYF. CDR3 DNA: TGTGCCAGCAGTTACTCGCCTCCTGTCAGGGGCACAGATACGCAGTATTTT.

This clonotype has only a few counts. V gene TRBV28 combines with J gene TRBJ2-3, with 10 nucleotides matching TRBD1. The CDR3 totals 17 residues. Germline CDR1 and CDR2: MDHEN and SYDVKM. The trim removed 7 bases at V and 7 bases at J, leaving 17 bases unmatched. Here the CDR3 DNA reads TGTGCCAGCACCGACATAAACCGGGACAGGGGAGGATATACGCAGTATTTT. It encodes CASTDINRDRGGYTQYF.

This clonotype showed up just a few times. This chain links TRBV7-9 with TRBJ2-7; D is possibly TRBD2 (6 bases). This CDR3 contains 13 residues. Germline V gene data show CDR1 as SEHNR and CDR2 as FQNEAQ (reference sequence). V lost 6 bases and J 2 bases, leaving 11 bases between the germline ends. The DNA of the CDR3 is TGTGCCAGCAGACCTAGCGAGACCTACGAGCAGTACTTC. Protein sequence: CASRPSETYEQYF.

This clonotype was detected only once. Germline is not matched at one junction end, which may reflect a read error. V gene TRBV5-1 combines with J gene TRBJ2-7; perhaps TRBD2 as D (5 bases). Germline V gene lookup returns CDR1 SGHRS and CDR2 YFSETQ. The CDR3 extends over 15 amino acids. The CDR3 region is CASSLGRSGTYGQYF. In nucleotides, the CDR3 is TGCGCCAGCAGCTTGGGGAGGTCAGGTACTTACGGGCAGTACTTC.

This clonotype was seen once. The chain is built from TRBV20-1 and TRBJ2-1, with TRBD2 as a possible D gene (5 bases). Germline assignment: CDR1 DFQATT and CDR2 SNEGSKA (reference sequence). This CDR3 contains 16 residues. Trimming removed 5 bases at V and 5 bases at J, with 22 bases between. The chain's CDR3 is CSALYRTEVRHNEQFF. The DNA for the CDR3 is TGCAGTGCTCTGTACCGGACGGAGGTGCGCCACAATGAGCAGTTCTTC.

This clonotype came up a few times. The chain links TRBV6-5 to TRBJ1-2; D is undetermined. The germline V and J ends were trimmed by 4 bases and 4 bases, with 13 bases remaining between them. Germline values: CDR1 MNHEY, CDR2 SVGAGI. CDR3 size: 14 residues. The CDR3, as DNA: TGTGCCAGCAGTTCCGAGCGCAGGAGCTATGGCTACACCTTC. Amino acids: CASSSERRSYGYTF.

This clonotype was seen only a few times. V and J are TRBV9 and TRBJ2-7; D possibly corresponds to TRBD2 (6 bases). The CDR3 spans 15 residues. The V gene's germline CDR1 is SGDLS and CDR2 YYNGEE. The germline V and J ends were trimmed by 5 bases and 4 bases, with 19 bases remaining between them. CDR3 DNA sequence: TGTGCCAGCAGTGAGGGGCCGACTAGTTTTTACGAGCAGTACTTC. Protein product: CASSEGPTSFYEQYF. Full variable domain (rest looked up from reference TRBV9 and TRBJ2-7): DSGVTQTPKHLITATGQRVTLRCSPRSGDLSVYWYQQSLDQGLQFLIQYYNGEERAKGNILERFSAQQFPDLHSELNLSSLELGDSALYFCASSEGPTSFYEQYFGPGTRLTVT.